This entry lists 18 T cell receptor beta chains sequenced from one sample in a study of shared clonotypes between healthy human individuals. The method was immunoSEQ multiplex PCR; TCRdb's version includes in-frame clones alone and lacks a portion of them. Here the sample spans about 2.2 million clones, 85% to 95% being singletons. The naive CD8 fraction comprised CD45RO-negative cells positively selected for CCR7 and excluded terminally differentiated effector memory CD45RA+ cells. Material: naive CD8+ T cells from PBMCs. The origin of the receptors is a young man in good health. Some clones in this sample may be carry-over from other donors' samples.

This chain joins TRBV28 and TRBJ2-1, with 7 bases matching TRBD2. The ends lost 6 bases at V and 9 bases at J; junction bases unmatched: 17. There are 16 residues in the CDR3. CDR1 and CDR2 from the germline V gene are MDHEN and SYDVKM. Here the CDR3 DNA reads TGTGCCAGCAGCCGTAAACTAGCGCCCCACAGGTCTGAGCAGTTCTTC. It codes for CASSRKLAPHRSEQFF.

The chain is built from TRBV11-2 and TRBJ2-7, with 9 bases fitting TRBD1. This CDR3 comprises 15 residues. V lost 3 bases to trimming and J lost 2 bases; unmatched junction nucleotides: 5. CDR1 and CDR2 (germline): SGHAT, FQNNGV. CDR3 DNA: TGTGCCAGCAGCTTCCAGACAGGGGGGACCTACGAGCAGTACTTC. This gives the protein CASSFQTGGTYEQYF.

The chain has TRBV7-3 and TRBJ2-1, with 8 bases matching TRBD1. V dropped 2 bases and J dropped 5; count of bases not matched to a gene: 5. The V gene's germline CDR1 is SGHTA and CDR2 FQGTGA. The CDR3 is made up of 15 amino acids. This CDR3 reads CASSLRQGRHNEQFF. The CDR3 nucleotides read TGTGCCAGCAGCTTACGACAGGGGAGGCACAATGAGCAGTTCTTC.

V is TRBV7-8 and J is TRBJ1-1; tentatively, D is TRBD1 (5 bases). V was cut by 8 bases and J by 3 bases, with 13 bases left in between. The CDR3 length is 13 residues. The germline V gene has CDR1 SGHVS and CDR2 FQNEAQ. CDR3: CASGGGIDTEAFF. DNA of the CDR3: TGTGCCAGCGGTGGGGGGATCGACACTGAAGCTTTCTTT.

This clone was observed a single time. The chain recombines TRBV7-2 with TRBJ2-1, with 7 bases matching TRBD2. CDR1 is SGHTA, CDR2 FQGNSA, per germline. V trimming: 9 bases; J trimming: 5 bases; junction bases outside the gene matches: 1. The CDR3 runs 11 residues. CDR3 coding DNA: TGTGCCAGTCGGGGGGACAATGAGCAGTTCTTC. This sequence encodes CASRGDNEQFF.

This sequence joins TRBV15 and TRBJ2-3; 7 bases match TRBD1. The V and J ends lost 2 bases and 0 bases, in that order; junction bases with no gene match: 2. The length of the CDR3 is 15 residues. CDR1 and CDR2 from the germline V gene are LNHNV and YYDKDF (reference sequence). CDR3 loop: CATSRRDSSTDTQYF. The CDR3 DNA reads TGTGCCACCAGCAGACGGGACAGCAGCACAGATACGCAGTATTTT.

The chain carries TRBV6-1 and TRBJ1-4; D is unclear. The germline V and J ends were trimmed by 2 bases and 2 bases, with 12 bases remaining between them. There are 16 residues in the CDR3. CDR1 and CDR2 from the germline V gene are MNHNS and SASEGT. CDR3 DNA: TGTGCCAGCAGTGAACACCGACGGATTACTAATGAAAAACTGTTTTTT. Amino acid sequence: CASSEHRRITNEKLFF.

This rearrangement joins TRBV4-1 to TRBJ2-7; no clear D gene. Germline V lookup: CDR1 MGHRA, CDR2 YSYEKL. The CDR3 is made up of 12 amino acids. Trimming took 3 bases from V and 4 from J, leaving 7 bases between them. The CDR3 DNA sequence: TGCGCCAGCAGCCATAATGCTTACGAGCAGTACTTC. This translates into CASSHNAYEQYF.

The chain combines TRBV13 with TRBJ2-6; tentatively, D is TRBD2 (6 bases). Germline loops: CDR1 PRHDT, CDR2 FYEKMQ (reference sequence). Trimming removed 5 bases from V and 2 bases from J, with 19 bases in between. This CDR3 is 18 amino acids long. This CDR3 is CASSEGRDPTAGANVLTF. Here the CDR3 DNA reads TGTGCCAGCAGCGAAGGGCGGGACCCGACGGCTGGGGCCAACGTCCTGACTTTC.

With regard to this clone: Other DNA sequences in this specimen translate into the identical CDR3. This rearrangement joins TRBV28 to TRBJ2-3; TRBD1 matches at 8 bases. Germline loops: CDR1 MDHEN, CDR2 SYDVKM. This CDR3 has 14 amino acids. The V gene end was trimmed by 6 bases and the J gene end by 3 bases; junction bases not matched to a gene: 5. In nucleotides, the CDR3 is TGTGCCAGCAGCCTAGGGACAGGAACAGATACGCAGTATTTT. Its translation: CASSLGTGTDTQYF.

The genes are TRBV28 and TRBJ1-4; D might be TRBD1 (5 bases). Trimming stripped 5 bases from V and 5 bases from J, with 15 bases between. The CDR3 runs to 15 residues. CDR1 is MDHEN and CDR2 is SYDVKM in the germline V gene. CDR3 nucleotide sequence: TGTGCCAGCAGTCCTATTATGCAGGGAAATGAAAAACTGTTTTTT. This gives the protein CASSPIMQGNEKLFF.

The V gene is TRBV5-6, the J gene TRBJ2-3; D is unclear. The CDR3 has 16 amino acids. V lost 4 bases and J 7 bases, leaving 22 bases between the germline ends. The germline V gene has CDR1 SGHDT and CDR2 YYEEEE. CDR3 coding DNA: TGTGCCAGCAGCCCCGGTGATGGGCCCCTACCCAATACGCAGTATTTT. This gives the protein CASSPGDGPLPNTQYF.

This sequence joins TRBV28 and TRBJ1-5, with D perhaps TRBD1 (6 bases). Germline loops: CDR1 MDHEN, CDR2 SYDVKM. This CDR3 region has 12 residues. V was pared by 5 bases and J by 16 bases, with 18 bases between. Here the CDR3 reads CASSPHRVSYHF. In DNA, the CDR3 is TGTGCCAGCAGTCCGCACAGGGTTTCCTACCATTTT.

V is TRBV14 and J is TRBJ2-3, with D perhaps TRBD1 (6 bases). The germline CDR1 and CDR2 sequences are SGHDN and FVKESK. V dropped 4 bases and J dropped 4 bases, with 24 bases sitting between them. The CDR3 sequence is 18 residues long. For the CDR3, the DNA is TGTGCCAGCAGCCCCTTAACTAGTTCTCCAGGGGAGTCAGATACGCAGTATTTT. This translates into CASSPLTSSPGESDTQYF. Using reference TRBV14 and TRBJ2-3 for the parts outside the CDR3, the full variable domain is EAGVTQFPSHSVIEKGQTVTLRCDPISGHDNLYWYRRVMGKEIKFLLHFVKESKQDESGMPNNRFLAERTGGTYSTLKVQPAELEDSGVYFCASSPLTSSPGESDTQYFGPGTRLTVL.

The chain carries TRBV10-3 and TRBJ2-1; 11 bases match TRBD2. Germline CDR1 and CDR2: ENHRY and SYGVKD. Unmatched junction bases numbered 13, after V lost 7 bases and J lost 5 bases. The CDR3 contains 17 residues. CDR3 nucleotide sequence: TGTGCCATCACCAGAGGCATAGCGGGAGGGTCCCACAATGAGCAGTTCTTC. Its protein product is CAITRGIAGGSHNEQFF.

J is TRBJ2-7 and V is TRBV25-1; tentative D call: TRBD1 (6 bases). V lost 2 bases and J 0 bases, leaving 14 bases between the germline ends. Germline CDR1 and CDR2: MGHDK and SYGVNS. The CDR3 is 16 amino acids. CDR3 sequence reads: CASSESLGTPSYEQYF. The DNA of the CDR3 is TGTGCCAGCAGTGAAAGTCTCGGGACACCCTCCTACGAGCAGTACTTC.

The chain combines TRBV7-2 with TRBJ2-7; D possibly corresponds to TRBD2 (6 bases). V was trimmed by 1 base and J by 3 bases, leaving 16 bases between them. This CDR3 is built from 16 residues. Per germline, CDR1 SGHTA and CDR2 FQGNSA. In nucleotides, the CDR3 is TGTGCCAGCAGCTTAGGGGCTAGCGCCCACGGCTACGAGCAGTACTTC. It encodes CASSLGASAHGYEQYF.

This clone was found a few times. CDR3 sequence reads: CASSEDSGELFF. The CDR3 region has the DNA TGTGCCAGCAGCGAGGACAGCGGGGAGCTGTTTTTT. The chain carries TRBV11-3 and TRBJ2-2; tentatively, D is TRBD1 (6 bases). Trimming shortened V by 5 bases and J by 7 bases, and 8 bases separated the two germline ends. CDR1 is SGHNT and CDR2 is YENEEA in the germline V gene. The CDR3 has 12 residues.